The following is a TCR beta chain sequence with its context. Sequencing used immunoSEQ multiplex PCR; TCRdb keeps in-frame clones, though not all of them. The sample lists around 250,000 clones; more than 70% were seen once. The data originate from a study of blood T cell repertoires in COVID-19. V was clipped by 8 bases and J by 0 bases; unmatched bases: 5. The CDR3 totals 13 residues. Germline V gene lookup returns CDR1 SQVTM and CDR2 ANQGSEA. The chain employs TRBV29-1 and TRBJ1-1; TRBD1 agrees at 8 bases. This sequence was found in a man between 40 and 49 years old with active or convalescent COVID-19. Sequencing was done on a sample of peripheral blood. As DNA, the CDR3 is TGCAGCCCCAGGGGGCTTATGAACACTGAAGCTTTCTTT. As protein: CSPRGLMNTEAFF.